This T cell receptor (beta chain) comes out of a study of response to subunit inactivated influenza vaccine. Study-level points and caveats: There was a suggestion from the authors that each seasonal influenza vaccination recruits few new T cells.

From germline, CDR1 is DFQATT and CDR2 SNEGSKA (reference sequence). V was trimmed by 0 bases and J by 8 bases, leaving 11 bases between them. The CDR3 runs to 13 residues. TCRdb used MiXCR to reprocess the RT-PCR reads, holding one entry per CDR3 protein. Among 800,000 or so distinct CDR3 sequences listed, less than 25% were seen once. As for this clonotype: Its antigen is not identified.

The gene calls are TRBV20-1 and TRBJ2-1; D is undetermined. Sequenced here: PBMCs from blood, sampled around 5 days after vaccination. The receptor comes from a man aged 50 to 60 who received an inactivated influenza vaccine. CDR3 coding DNA: TGCAGTGCTAGAGATTTACCGGCCTATGAGCAGTTCTTC. This codes for CSARDLPAYEQFF.